This T cell receptor beta chain derives from a study of cytomegalovirus exposure and HLA in healthy donors. Study context: Sequencing of roughly 180 million T cells in an earlier analysis found approximately 120 million unique TCR beta sequences.

Study observations and caveats: After further analysis at a later stage, 16,951 TCR beta sequences were associated with HLA alleles at 0.05 false discovery rate.

The PCR was carried out with 60 Vbeta primers and 13 Jbeta primers. The method was immunoSEQ multiplex PCR; TCRdb's version includes in-frame clones alone and lacks a portion of them. The sample holds about 130,000 clones; over 60% are singletons and the top ten take 0.94%. A word on this clone: The antigen is not known.

The V end was cut by 6 bases, the J end by 3 bases, with 14 bases between. This CDR3 spans 14 amino acids. Germline CDR1 reads LNHDA; CDR2 reads SQIVND (reference sequence). The receptor was isolated from a woman aged 60 to 75 in good health and CMV-seronegative. Sequenced input: PBMCs. V usage is TRBV19 and J usage is TRBJ1-2; maybe TRBD1 (5 bases). CDR3 nucleotides: TGTGCCAGTAGACAGAGAGGAGGGGACTATGGCTACACCTTC. As protein: CASRQRGGDYGYTF.